Reported below is one T cell receptor beta chain. This sample was taken from a study of blood T cells in healthy people across ages. Study background: There was about one barcoded beta molecule captured by template switching per two T cells.

The CDR3 covers 16 residues. Losses at the gene ends were 3 bases for V and 4 bases for J; bases not matched to a gene: 9. Germline-derived CDR1 and CDR2 are SGHAT and FQNNGV. The second PCR ran roughly 6 to 12 cycles with a sample-barcoded 5' primer and J-beta primers. Using its own MiXCR run on the 5' RACE reads, TCRdb lists one record per CDR3 protein. The sample contains just under 900,000 distinct CDR3 sequences, roughly 26% of which appear only once. The receptor's source is a woman older than 75 in good health. Sample: blood. V gene TRBV11-2 combines with J gene TRBJ2-5; 9 bases map to TRBD2. The DNA for the CDR3 is TGTGCCAGCAGCTTTCCAAGCGGGGGGTATGGAGAGACCCAGTACTTC. This sequence encodes CASSFPSGGYGETQYF.